These T cell receptor beta chains were read from a single sample in a study of cytomegalovirus exposure and HLA in healthy donors. Here immunoSEQ multiplex PCR was the method, and the copy in TCRdb shows in-frame clones only, minus some. The table lists about 130,000 clones, over 80% of them singletons. The sequencing sample was made of PBMCs. The receptor set was obtained from a woman in her 30s in good health and CMV-seropositive. Each CDR3 is given with its conserved first and last residue. D genes are given only for firm matches. A row's size may be missing; if present it is once, few, many or a size class.

>-|TRBD1|TRBJ2-7|12|TRBV11-2
CASSLTGLEQYF
TGTGCCAGCAGCCTGACAGGGCTCGAGCAGTACTTC
>-|TRBD2|TRBJ2-2|16|TRBV10-1
CASSAVTSWSTGELFF
TGCGCCAGCAGTGCGGTGACTAGCTGGAGCACCGGGGAGCTGTTTTTT
>-|TRBD2|TRBJ2-2|13|TRBV5-1
CASRLARTGELFF
TGCGCCAGCAGACTAGCGAGAACCGGGGAGCTGTTTTTT
>-|-|TRBJ2-7|12|TRBV2
CASSEARGEQYF
TGTGCCAGCAGTGAAGCCCGAGGCGAGCAGTACTTC
>-|-|TRBJ2-7|14|TRBV2
CASSEPSFSYEQYF
TGTGCCAGCAGTGAACCCTCCTTCTCCTACGAGCAGTACTTC
>-|TRBD1|TRBJ2-7|13|TRBV7-2
CASSSTGSYEQYF
TGTGCCAGCAGCTCGACAGGGTCCTACGAGCAGTACTTC
>-|-|TRBJ2-3|16|TRBV25-1
CASSEWAPHRADTQYF
TGTGCCAGCAGTGAATGGGCCCCCCACAGGGCAGATACGCAGTATTTT
>-|-|TRBJ1-1|13|TRBV2
CASSAERGTEAFF
TGTGCCAGCAGTGCCGAAAGGGGCACTGAAGCTTTCTTT
>-|-|TRBJ2-2|16|TRBV5-1
CASSLGRLANTGELFF
TGCGCCAGCAGCTTAGGGCGGCTAGCTAACACCGGGGAGCTGTTTTTT
>-|-|TRBJ2-5|14|TRBV19
CASSKTGSQETQYF
TGTGCCAGTAGCAAGACAGGTTCCCAAGAGACCCAGTACTTC
>-|TRBD2|TRBJ2-3|15|TRBV5-1
CASSRAGGRQDTQYF
TGCGCCAGCAGCCGAGCGGGAGGGCGTCAAGATACGCAGTATTTT
>-|-|TRBJ1-2|15|TRBV10-1
CASSDSADANYGYTF
TGCGCCAGCAGTGACTCAGCGGATGCTAACTATGGCTACACCTTC
>-|-|TRBJ2-1|12|TRBV29-1
CSVGVAYNEQFF
TGCAGCGTTGGAGTAGCCTACAATGAGCAGTTCTTC
>-|TRBD2|TRBJ2-3|17|TRBV5-4
CASSVDPSGGHTDTQYF
TGTGCCAGCAGCGTAGATCCTAGCGGGGGGCACACAGATACGCAGTATTTT
>-|TRBD2|TRBJ2-7|15|TRBV9
CASSVGLSNSYEQYF
TGTGCCAGCAGCGTGGGACTATCGAACTCCTACGAGCAGTACTTC
>-|-|TRBJ2-1|13|TRBV25-1
CASSEGGQPEQFF
TGTGCCAGCAGTGAAGGGGGCCAACCTGAGCAGTTCTTC
>-|-|TRBJ2-1|15|TRBV7-9
CASVSDQRAHNEQFF
TGTGCCAGCGTGAGCGATCAGCGGGCTCACAATGAGCAGTTCTTC
>-|-|TRBJ2-5|13|TRBV29-1
CSEKGAGAETQYF
TGCAGCGAAAAAGGGGCAGGCGCAGAGACCCAGTACTTC
>-|TRBD2|TRBJ2-7|17|TRBV27
CASSPTRLGGDRYEQYF
TGTGCCAGCAGTCCCACGCGGTTGGGAGGGGACCGCTACGAGCAGTACTTC
>once|TRBD1|TRBJ2-1|15|TRBV4-1
CASSQRGQGVNEQFF
TGCGCCAGCAGCCAAAGGGGACAGGGGGTAAATGAGCAGTTCTTC